Detailed here is one TCR beta chain. Its cognate antigen is unknown. With the ViraFEST assay, the study expanded antigen-specific CD4+ T cells using viral peptide pools, then sequenced them. The authors isolated CD4+ T cells after about 10 days of culture. Vaccine recipients lacked prior SARS-CoV-2 infection and had negative nucleocapsid antibodies. Germline CDR1 MNHNY, CDR2 SVGAGI (reference sequence). After removal of 5 bases from V and 0 bases from J, the junction contained 8 bases not matched to a gene. The CDR3 is 17 amino acids. This record comes from a study of vaccination effects on CD4 cells after COVID-19. Libraries were prepared by immunoSEQ multiplex PCR; TCRdb keeps only in-frame clonotypes and omits some of them. This sample has approximately 50,000 clones, with more than 70% found just once.

Source: CD4+ T cells from PBMCs cultured with HCoV-OC43 spike peptides, taken before COVID-19 vaccination. Subset indicated: HCoV-OC43 spike overlapping peptide pool stimulation. The gene calls are TRBV6-6 and TRBJ1-4, with 8 nucleotides matching TRBD1. The sequence was obtained from a human donor who received a COVID-19 vaccine. The CDR3 DNA follows: TGTGCCAGCAGTCCAGGACAGGGCACTGCAACTAATGAAAAACTGTTTTTT. This codes for CASSPGQGTATNEKLFF.